The 30 T cell receptor beta chains listed next were all sequenced from one sample in a study of shared clonotypes between healthy human individuals. Assay: immunoSEQ multiplex PCR; the TCRdb copy retains only in-frame clones and omits some. The table records about half a million clones, about four fifths of them present only once. Input material: PBMCs. Source of these receptors: a woman aged 40-49 years in good health. Some clones in this sample may be carry-over from other donors' samples.

The chain is built from TRBV11-3 and TRBJ2-7; no clear D. Between the trimmed V and J ends, which lost 5 bases and 7 bases, there was a span of 12 bases. The CDR3 sequence is 12 residues long. Germline CDR1 SGHNT, CDR2 YENEEA. CDR3 region: CASSLYGREQYF. The CDR3 nucleotides read TGTGCCAGCAGCCTCTATGGGCGGGAGCAGTACTTC.

The chain couples TRBV6-5 to TRBJ2-7; no reliable D call. This CDR3 is 13 amino acids long. Germline V gives CDR1 MNHEY, CDR2 SVGAGI. V lost 0 bases, J lost 4 bases, and 7 bases lay in between. CDR3 sequence: CASSYSPLYEQYF. The CDR3 bases are TGTGCCAGCAGTTACTCTCCTTTATACGAGCAGTACTTC.

CDR3 nucleotides: TGTGCCAGCAGCGTAGCTACTTTGTCGGAAGCTTTCTTT. Amino acid sequence: CASSVATLSEAFF. This sequence joins TRBV9 and TRBJ1-1; D not resolved. This CDR3 comprises 13 residues. The germline V gene encodes CDR1 SGDLS and CDR2 YYNGEE. Trimming left V 0 bases short and J 8 bases short, with 11 bases between.

This clone came up once. V gene TRBV2 combines with J gene TRBJ1-2; D not certain. The germline V gene encodes CDR1 SNHLY and CDR2 FYNNEI. V lost 2 bases and J 4 bases, leaving 2 bases between the germline ends. The CDR3 runs to 11 residues. DNA for the CDR3: TGTGCCAGCAGTGAAAGCTATGGCTACACCTTC. It translates to CASSESYGYTF.

This clone was recorded at least ten times. The chain joins TRBV6-1 to TRBJ2-3, with D possibly TRBD2 on 5 matching bases. Germline values: CDR1 MNHNS, CDR2 SASEGT. The CDR3 length is 15 residues. V was cut by 1 base and J by 0 bases, with 8 bases left in between. CDR3 residues: CASSEVRLSTDTQYF. The CDR3 nucleotides are TGTGCCAGCAGTGAAGTGAGACTAAGCACAGATACGCAGTATTTT.

This clone was found a few times. The V gene is TRBV6-1, the J gene TRBJ1-1; D remains unclear. The CDR3 sequence is 13 residues long. Trimming removed 6 bases at V and 4 bases at J, with 12 bases between. The germline gives CDR1 MNHNS, CDR2 SASEGT. CDR3 in amino acids: CASRHYESTEAFF. The CDR3 region has the DNA TGTGCCAGCAGGCACTATGAGAGCACTGAAGCTTTCTTT.

The chain is built from TRBV19 and TRBJ2-3; maybe TRBD1 (6 bases). This CDR3 has 14 amino acids. Germline lookup yields CDR1 LNHDA and CDR2 SQIVND (reference sequence). Trimming removed 5 bases at V and 2 bases at J, with 11 bases between. This chain's CDR3 is CASSEQGTTDTQYF. CDR3 nucleotides: TGTGCCAGTAGTGAGCAGGGGACCACAGATACGCAGTATTTT.

The chain joins TRBV6-1 to TRBJ2-7; D ambiguous. The CDR3 length is 13 residues. Germline CDR1 MNHNS, CDR2 SASEGT. Trimming stripped 6 bases from V and 2 bases from J, with 11 bases between. CDR3 protein: CASSQTNTYEQYF. The CDR3 DNA is TGTGCCAGCAGCCAAACTAATACCTACGAGCAGTACTTC.

The table lists this clone with a few counts. This chain links TRBV27 with TRBJ2-1; 9 bases fit TRBD1. Germline V gives CDR1 MNHEY, CDR2 SMNVEV (reference sequence). The CDR3 is 13 residues long. Germline trimming cut 4 bases from V and 11 bases from J; bases unmatched to any gene: 6. The CDR3 reads CASSSVGTGQQFF. Written as DNA, the CDR3 is TGTGCCAGCAGTTCTGTCGGGACAGGGCAGCAGTTCTTC.

The genes are TRBV28 and TRBJ2-7; D unclear. The germline CDR1 and CDR2 sequences are MDHEN and SYDVKM. The CDR3 is 13 amino acids. Trimming pared 7 bases from V and 3 bases from J, leaving 13 bases between. CDR3 sequence (DNA): TGTGCCAGCATGGCCCCACACCACTACGAGCAGTACTTC. Translated, it gives CASMAPHHYEQYF.

The V call is TRBV4-1, the J call TRBJ1-2; D remains unclear. The CDR3 is 16 amino acids. Germline lookup yields CDR1 MGHRA and CDR2 YSYEKL. V lost 1 base, J lost 5 bases, and 17 bases lay in between. CDR3 amino acids: CASSQAYTNEKYGYTF. CDR3 nucleotides: TGCGCCAGCAGCCAAGCGTACACCAATGAGAAGTATGGCTACACCTTC.

The genes are TRBV7-9 and TRBJ2-7; maybe TRBD1 (6 bases). The CDR3 length is 17 residues. Germline V lookup: CDR1 SEHNR, CDR2 FQNEAQ (reference sequence). The ends were cut back, 2 bases at V and 2 bases at J, with 19 bases in the middle. CDR3 sequence: CASSLPLTGRRTYEQYF. CDR3 in DNA: TGTGCCAGCAGCTTACCCTTGACAGGACGTAGAACCTACGAGCAGTACTTC.

This chain joins TRBV28 and TRBJ2-7; tentative D call: TRBD1 (6 bases). The CDR3 is made up of 15 amino acids. CDR1 is MDHEN, CDR2 SYDVKM, per germline. Deletions cut 4 bases from V and 2 bases from J, with 15 bases between. The CDR3 DNA follows: TGTGCCAGCAGTTCCGGCCGGGACACAGCCTACGAGCAGTACTTC. This translates into CASSSGRDTAYEQYF.

A remark on this clone: The sample has other DNA sequences that encode this CDR3 too. The rearrangement joins TRBV7-3 to TRBJ2-2, with 7 nucleotides matching TRBD1. V was pared by 5 bases and J by 1 base, with 4 bases of the junction left unmatched. Germline lookup yields CDR1 SGHTA and CDR2 FQGTGA. The CDR3 extends over 15 amino acids. CDR3 DNA sequence: TGTGCCAGCAGCCCGAGGACAGGGAACACCGGGGAGCTGTTTTTT. Protein: CASSPRTGNTGELFF.

The chain's CDR3 is CASSPMDSAYAIGYTF. The DNA for the CDR3 is TGTGCCAGCAGCCCTATGGACAGTGCCTATGCTATAGGCTACACCTTC. This chain joins TRBV7-2 and TRBJ1-2, with a tentative D call TRBD1 (6 bases). Trimming removed 5 bases at V and 8 bases at J, with 24 bases between. Per the germline V gene, CDR1 is SGHTA and CDR2 is FQGNSA. The CDR3 has 16 amino acids.

This clone was seen a handful of times. The genes are TRBV5-6 and TRBJ1-5; maybe TRBD1 (5 bases). The CDR3 contains 15 residues. The germline CDR1 and CDR2 sequences are SGHDT and YYEEEE. The V and J ends lost 3 bases and 1 base respectively, with 11 bases between them. CDR3 DNA: TGTGCCAGCAGCTCTCAGGGCATGAGCAATCAGCCCCAGCATTTT. It specifies CASSSQGMSNQPQHF. The whole variable domain, filled in from reference TRBV5-6 and TRBJ1-5, reads DAGVTQSPTHLIKTRGQQVTLRCSPKSGHDTVSWYQQALGQGPQFIFQYYEEEERQRGNFPDRFSGHQFPNYSSELNVNALLLGDSALYLCASSSQGMSNQPQHFGDGTRLSIL.

This clone was seen just once. The J gene is TRBJ2-5, the V gene TRBV2; D perhaps matches TRBD1 (6 bases). The CDR3 is 15 residues long. CDR1 is SNHLY and CDR2 is FYNNEI in the germline V gene. The germline V and J ends were trimmed by 3 bases and 2 bases, with 13 bases remaining between them. This chain's CDR3 is CASSERTGPQETQYF. The CDR3 DNA sequence: TGTGCCAGCAGTGAGAGAACAGGGCCTCAAGAGACCCAGTACTTC.

The chain uses TRBV4-2 and TRBJ2-1; TRBD2 aligns across 10 bases. The CDR3 contains 16 residues. Trimming removed 0 bases from V and 6 bases from J; junction bases left unmatched: 5. Looked up from germline, CDR1 is LGHNA and CDR2 is YNFKEQ. The CDR3 spells CASSQDLAGVGNEQFF. CDR3 DNA sequence: TGTGCCAGCAGCCAAGACCTAGCGGGAGTGGGCAATGAGCAGTTCTTC.

The chain links TRBV4-1 to TRBJ2-3; TRBD2 matches at 14 bases. The V gene's germline CDR1 is MGHRA and CDR2 YSYEKL. Trimming took 5 bases from V and 7 from J; bases not matched to a gene: 5. CDR3 length: 15 residues. CDR3 bases: TGCGCCAGCAGCGGGACTAGCGGGAGTCGGAATACGCAGTATTTT. This sequence encodes CASSGTSGSRNTQYF.

This clone was detected many times. The chain uses TRBV7-3 and TRBJ2-7; D is unclear. Trimming took off 5 bases at V and 5 bases at J, with 10 bases between the two ends. This CDR3 is built from 12 residues. From germline, CDR1 is SGHTA and CDR2 FQGTGA. CDR3 coding DNA: TGTGCCAGCAGCCCCCATGGGGACGAGCAGTACTTC. Its protein is CASSPHGDEQYF.

The genes are TRBV10-3 and TRBJ2-4; 8 positions agree with TRBD1. This CDR3 spans 13 amino acids. CDR1 and CDR2 (germline): ENHRY, SYGVKD. The V segment lost 2 bases and the J segment 7 bases; nucleotides outside the gene matches: 1. The CDR3 protein is CAISEGTGNIQYF. The CDR3 coding sequence is TGTGCCATCAGTGAGGGGACAGGTAACATTCAGTACTTC.

For this clone: The sample has other DNA sequences that encode this CDR3 too. This chain connects TRBV2 to TRBJ2-7, with TRBD2 matching over 11 bases. CDR3 length: 15 residues. V was clipped by 6 bases and J by 1 base; unmatched bases: 5. Germline V CDR1 and CDR2: SNHLY, FYNNEI. The CDR3 sequence is CASRPLAGGSYEQYF. Written as DNA, the CDR3 is TGTGCCAGCAGGCCCCTAGCGGGAGGTTCCTACGAGCAGTACTTC.

This chain joins TRBV7-2 and TRBJ2-7, with 11 bases that match TRBD2. J lost 3 bases, V lost 3 bases, and 7 bases had no gene match. CDR1 and CDR2 (germline): SGHTA, FQGNSA. The CDR3 totals 16 residues. CDR3 protein: CASSFILAGGNYEQYF. The CDR3 DNA reads as TGTGCCAGCAGCTTTATTCTAGCGGGAGGTAACTACGAGCAGTACTTC.

The chain uses TRBV27 and TRBJ2-1, with D tentatively TRBD2 (5 bases). CDR3 length: 13 residues. The germline CDR1 and CDR2 sequences are MNHEY and SMNVEV (reference sequence). The V end lost 0 bases, the J end lost 9 bases, and 9 bases lay between the germline ends. The CDR3 region has the DNA TGTGCCAGCAGTTTATCAAGGGCGGGTGAGCAGTTCTTC. Its translation: CASSLSRAGEQFF.

About this clone itself: Other DNA sequences in the sample encode the same CDR3. The CDR3 nucleotides read TGTGCCAGCAGTCCGAACAGGGCTACTAATGAAAAACTGTTTTTT. Its translation is CASSPNRATNEKLFF. The V gene is TRBV27, the J gene TRBJ1-4, with a tentative D call TRBD1 (6 bases). The CDR3 extends over 15 amino acids. Trimming pared 5 bases from V and 2 bases from J, leaving 12 bases between. CDR1 is MNHEY, CDR2 SMNVEV, per germline (reference sequence).

The V gene is TRBV27, the J gene TRBJ2-3; 11 bases are a match to TRBD2. The CDR3 is 15 amino acids. CDR1 and CDR2 from the germline V gene are MNHEY and SMNVEV (reference sequence). Losses at the gene ends were 4 bases for V and 3 bases for J; bases not matched to a gene: 3. CDR3: CASSWGLAATDTQYF. CDR3 nucleotides: TGTGCCAGCAGTTGGGGACTAGCGGCAACAGATACGCAGTATTTT.

This clone was recorded a few times. This sequence joins TRBV30 and TRBJ2-2, with D uncertain. Germline V gives CDR1 GTSNPN, CDR2 SVGIG (reference sequence). The CDR3 has 15 amino acids. V was cut by 1 base and J by 2 bases, with 11 bases left in between. CDR3 sequence: CAWSAARLNTGELFF. In nucleotides, the CDR3 is TGTGCCTGGAGTGCGGCCAGACTTAACACCGGGGAGCTGTTTTTT.

The chain has TRBV7-2 and TRBJ2-1; the match to TRBD1 covers 7 bases. V lost 5 bases to trimming and J lost 5 bases; unmatched junction nucleotides: 3. CDR1 is SGHTA and CDR2 is FQGNSA in the germline V gene. The length of the CDR3 is 13 residues. This CDR3 reads CASSMDRNNEQFF. CDR3 in DNA: TGTGCCAGCAGCATGGACAGGAACAATGAGCAGTTCTTC. The full variable domain, in which reference TRBV7-2 and TRBJ2-1 provide the parts outside the CDR3, is GAGVSQSPSNKVTEKGKDVELRCDPISGHTALYWYRQSLGQGLEFLIYFQGNSAPDKSGLPSDRFSAERTGGSVSTLTIQRTQQEDSAVYLCASSMDRNNEQFFGPGTRLTVL.

The chain uses TRBV5-1 and TRBJ2-2; D not resolved. Trimming took off 0 bases at V and 0 bases at J, with 9 bases between the two ends. The CDR3 spans 16 residues. Germline assignment: CDR1 SGHRS and CDR2 YFSETQ. CDR3 protein: CASSLEVRANTGELFF. In DNA, the CDR3 is TGCGCCAGCAGCTTGGAGGTACGTGCGAACACCGGGGAGCTGTTTTTT.

The rearrangement uses TRBV27 and TRBJ1-1; D is unresolved. CDR3 length equals 12 residues. With 6 bases removed from V and 5 bases from J, the gap between germline ends came to 10 bases. Germline V lookup: CDR1 MNHEY, CDR2 SMNVEV (reference sequence). In DNA form, the CDR3 reads TGTGCCAGCAGAGAACTGGGGACTGAAGCTTTCTTT. Encoded protein: CASRELGTEAFF.